This T cell receptor (beta chain) emerged from a study of blood T cell repertoires in COVID-19. Produced via immunoSEQ multiplex PCR; TCRdb's table is partial and in-frame only. The data contain under 450,000 clones, 88% of them singletons. The CDR3 contains 16 residues. This TCR was recovered from a woman aged 50 to 65 with COVID-19, enrolled during active disease. The chain is built from TRBV21-1 and TRBJ2-7; TRBD2 was called by the table and not checked on the DNA. TRBV21-1 is described as a pseudogene. The sample consisted of peripheral blood. Written as DNA, the CDR3 is TGTGCCAGCAGCAAAGCCCTGCGAAGTACTAACTACGAGCAGTACTTC. Protein sequence: CASSKALRSTNYEQYF.